These T cell receptor beta chains were read from a single sample in a study of blood T cell repertoires in COVID-19. Clones were read by immunoSEQ multiplex PCR, and TCRdb kept only the in-frame ones, dropping some. The table lists approximately 240,000 clones, roughly 82% of them singletons. The specimen sequenced was peripheral blood. Receptors originate from a woman aged 80 or older with active or convalescent COVID-19. Both conserved end residues are part of each CDR3. The D gene is left open where the match is weak. Clone size is stated in some rows and not others, as once, few, many or a class when expanded.

>.|TRBV18|TRBJ2-7|TRBD1
CASSPRDRDSYEQYF
TGTGCCAGCTCACCTCGGGACAGGGACTCCTACGAGCAGTACTTC
>.|TRBV3-1/TRBV3-2|TRBJ2-1|.
CASSQVKGEYEQFF
TGTGCCAGCAGCCAAGTAAAAGGAGAGTATGAGCAGTTCTTC
>.|TRBV6-1|TRBJ1-6|TRBD1
CASSETQGGSPLHF
TGTGCCAGCAGTGAAACACAGGGGGGATCACCCCTCCACTTT
>.|TRBV19|TRBJ1-4|TRBD1
CASNAGQGEEKLFF
TGTGCCAGTAACGCAGGACAGGGGGAAGAAAAACTGTTTTTT
>.|TRBV11-2|TRBJ1-4|TRBD1
CASRTWGTGFEKLFF
TGTGCCAGCAGAACATGGGGGACAGGGTTTGAAAAACTGTTTTTT
>few|TRBV6-5|TRBJ2-7|.
CASSRERSSYEQYF
TGTGCCAGCAGTAGGGAGAGGAGCTCCTACGAGCAGTACTTC
>.|TRBV7-9|TRBJ2-3|.
CASSLAGARDTQYF
TGTGCCAGCAGCTTAGCGGGAGCGAGAGATACGCAGTATTTT
>.|TRBV6-2/TRBV6-3|TRBJ1-1|.
CASSYHLEAFF
TGTGCCAGCAGTTATCACTTAGAAGCTTTCTTT
>.|TRBV29-1|TRBJ1-4|.
CSVASQATNEKLFF
TGCAGCGTCGCCTCACAGGCAACTAATGAAAAACTGTTTTTT
>.|TRBV29-1|TRBJ2-7|.
CSVEHRAEQYF
TGCAGCGTTGAACACAGGGCCGAGCAGTACTTC
>.|TRBV19|TRBJ2-6|TRBD1
CASTLTGAHGANVLTF
TGTGCCAGTACCTTAACAGGGGCGCATGGGGCCAACGTCCTGACTTTC
>.|TRBV12-3/TRBV12-4|TRBJ1-2|.
CASSLGQNYGYTF
TGTGCCAGCAGTTTAGGACAGAACTATGGCTACACCTTC
>.|TRBV19|TRBJ1-3|.
CASSTRQKLSGNTIYF
TGTGCCAGTAGTACTCGACAGAAACTCTCTGGAAACACCATATATTTT
>.|TRBV19|TRBJ2-6|.
CASSTPGHISGANVLTF
TGTGCCAGTAGTACGCCGGGACATATCTCTGGGGCCAACGTCCTGACTTTC
>once|TRBV11-2|TRBJ2-1|.
CASSLVRSGLQFF
TGTGCCAGCAGCTTAGTTCGGTCGGGATTACAGTTCTTC
>.|TRBV4-2|TRBJ1-2|TRBD1
CASSQETGAFNGYTF
TGTGCCAGCAGCCAAGAGACAGGGGCTTTCAATGGCTACACCTTC
>.|TRBV11-2|TRBJ2-7|.
CASSLEQGSTYEQYF
TGTGCCAGCAGCTTAGAGCAGGGGAGTACCTACGAGCAGTACTTC
>.|TRBV9|TRBJ2-5|TRBD2
CASSVGRGEGETQYF
TGTGCCAGCAGCGTAGGAAGAGGGGAGGGAGAGACCCAGTACTTC
>.|TRBV5-5|TRBJ1-6|TRBD1
CASSLAWNRGNSPLHF
TGTGCCAGCAGCTTGGCGTGGAACAGGGGTAATTCACCCCTCCACTTT
>.|TRBV5-1|TRBJ2-2|.
CASSPPFRGTGELFF
TGCGCCAGCAGCCCCCCCTTCAGGGGAACCGGGGAGCTGTTTTTT
>.|TRBV10-2|TRBJ1-2|.
CASTRTLPTLSNGYTF
TGCGCCAGCACTCGGACACTCCCCACCCTGTCTAATGGCTACACCTTC
>many|TRBV29-1|TRBJ1-2|TRBD1
CSVDSSSAGGAGGYTF
TGCAGCGTTGACAGCTCTAGCGCAGGGGGCGCCGGTGGCTACACCTTC
>many|TRBV5-5|TRBJ1-2|.
CASSLGSEYGYTF
TGTGCCAGCAGCTTGGGTAGCGAATATGGCTACACCTTC